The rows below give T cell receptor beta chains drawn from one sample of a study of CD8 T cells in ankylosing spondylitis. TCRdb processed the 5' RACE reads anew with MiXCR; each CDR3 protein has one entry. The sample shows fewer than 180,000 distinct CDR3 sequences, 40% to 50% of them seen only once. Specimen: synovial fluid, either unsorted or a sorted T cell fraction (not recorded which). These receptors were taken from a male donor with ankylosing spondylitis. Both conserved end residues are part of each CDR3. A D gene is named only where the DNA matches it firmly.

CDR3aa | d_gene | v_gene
CASSSPGGYYGYTF | . | TRBV6-5
CAWTYLGPPRLTEAFF | . | TRBV30
CASSPTWDRDLGYTF | . | TRBV19
CASSQWRGDYEQYF | TRBD2 | TRBV3-1
CASSEQDYYGYTF | . | TRBV6-1
CASSQAPPAGKYEQYF | . | TRBV4-1
CSVGPGEAVDTQYF | . | TRBV29-1
CASSSFRLPRYNEQFF | . | TRBV7-9
CASSQDGTSGSYEQYF | TRBD2 | TRBV4-2
CSARIWGSQETQYF | . | TRBV20-1
CSARGDQFLHEQYF | . | TRBV20-1
CASSLSLAYEQYF | . | TRBV27
CASSLTRTSPSQETQYF | TRBD2 | TRBV5-6
CASSLGLHAGPSGRVYNEQFF | TRBD2 | TRBV11-2
CASSLGILDTQYF | . | TRBV28
CASSSLSGPYEQYF | . | TRBV7-3
CASSPVDRGLKFTEAFF | TRBD1 | TRBV7-2
CASSPGTGYTEAFF | TRBD1 | TRBV3-1
CASSLSDLGMRDEQFF | . | TRBV7-2
CASLAGTIFNEKLFF | . | TRBV12-3/TRBV12-4
CASSQVGGEQYF | . | TRBV4-2
CASRLGRIIYNEQFF | . | TRBV7-8
CATYQETQYF | . | TRBV25-1
CASGFVARTF | . | TRBV12-3/TRBV12-4
CASSPLEGYEQYF | . | TRBV5-1
CSARTGGAKNIQYF | TRBD2 | TRBV20-1
CASSLGRFNTGELFF | . | TRBV5-6
CASSVGGRADEQYF | TRBD2 | TRBV6-1
CASSLLGPAADTQYF | . | TRBV7-9
CAISAVGGYTGELFF | TRBD2 | TRBV10-3
CAISEDGQTGTQYF | . | TRBV10-3
CATSSGAHSYNEQFF | . | TRBV15
CASSYSSGNNEQFF | . | TRBV6-5
CATSPRPGLGTYEQYF | TRBD2 | TRBV24-1
CASSHPWDRDGYTF | TRBD1 | TRBV4-1
CSARGGREIDEQFF | TRBD2 | TRBV20-1
CASSPFPGGLYNEQFF | TRBD2 | TRBV7-9
CASGLEGSYNEQFF | . | TRBV12-5
CASSRRLNEKLFF | . | TRBV27
CASSVTGWGMNTEAFF | . | TRBV6-1
CASSRGQQSYEQYF | TRBD1 | TRBV4-1
CASSTREPRDRGNIQYF | TRBD1 | TRBV7-9
CAINSKRRSPLHF | . | TRBV10-3
CASSLWTSGSGEQFF | TRBD2 | TRBV7-8
CASSLVGLAGVKTDTQYF | TRBD2 | TRBV11-2
CASSFQRAGYTF | . | TRBV5-6
CASTRQTTGDSSYNSPLHF | . | TRBV28
CASSSRLAGGPQLTYEQYF | TRBD2 | TRBV11-2
CASSSTGGWTEAFF | TRBD1 | TRBV5-1
CASSREDSPSPNYGYTF | . | TRBV4-2
CSARSHFQETQYF | . | TRBV20-1
CASRPQENTEAFF | . | TRBV6-1
CSVPDRESEAFF | TRBD1 | TRBV29-1
CASSPYVGHTRGGFF | . | TRBV18
CASSLGGREQAFF | . | TRBV5-1